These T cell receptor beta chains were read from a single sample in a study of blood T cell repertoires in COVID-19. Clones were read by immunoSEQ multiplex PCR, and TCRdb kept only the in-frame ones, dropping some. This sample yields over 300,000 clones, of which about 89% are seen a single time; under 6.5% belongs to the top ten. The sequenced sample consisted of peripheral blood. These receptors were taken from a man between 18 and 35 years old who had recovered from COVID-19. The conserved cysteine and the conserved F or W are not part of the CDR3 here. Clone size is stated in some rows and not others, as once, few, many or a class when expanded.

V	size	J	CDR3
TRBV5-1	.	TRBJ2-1	ASSLRTGTLNEQF
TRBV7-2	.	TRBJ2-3	ASSLGYGQGSDTQY
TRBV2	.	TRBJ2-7	ASGPLDSGYEQY
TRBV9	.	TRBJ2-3	ASSVSSTDTQY
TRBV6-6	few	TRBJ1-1	ASSPGSEAF
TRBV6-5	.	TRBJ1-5	ASSRTGANQPQH
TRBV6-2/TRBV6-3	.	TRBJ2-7	ASSLSRTGISWEQY
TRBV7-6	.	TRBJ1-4	ASSTQTGEEKLF
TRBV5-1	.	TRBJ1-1	ASSLRDSEGTEAF
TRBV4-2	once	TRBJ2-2	ASSEHRNTGELF
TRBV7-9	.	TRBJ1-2	ASSLVQGDIGGYT
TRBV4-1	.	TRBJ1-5	ASSQGTDSNQPQH
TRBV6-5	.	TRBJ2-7	ASSTPGGGYEQY
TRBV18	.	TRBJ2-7	ASSPLSSTGTGGGEQY
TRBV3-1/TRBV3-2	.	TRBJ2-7	ASSPGDRTYEQY
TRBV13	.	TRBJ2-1	ASSLAMTENEQF
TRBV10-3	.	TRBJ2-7	AISESADSLSYEQY
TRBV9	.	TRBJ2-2	ASSGDTNTGELF
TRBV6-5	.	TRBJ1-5	ASSYDRGGQPQH
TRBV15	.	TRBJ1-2	ATSRDPGQNYGYT
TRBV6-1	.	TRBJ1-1	ASSEAGSMSTEAF
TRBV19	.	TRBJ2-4	ASSRDRVSSTLAKNIQY
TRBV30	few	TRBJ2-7	ACGTGITYEQY
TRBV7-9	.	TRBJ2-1	ASSPRVGSRNEQF
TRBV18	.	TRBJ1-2	ASSGDRVYGYT
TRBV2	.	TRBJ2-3	ASIEGSAAQY
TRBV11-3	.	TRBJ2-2	ASSLEERRQGNTGELF
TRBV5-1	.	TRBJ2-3	ASSLARGHGDTQY
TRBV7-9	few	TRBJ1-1	ASSLAQTALGMNTEAF
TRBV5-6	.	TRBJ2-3	ASSGPSGGARDTQY